A single sample gave rise to the 3 T cell receptor beta chains below, sequenced in a study of identical twins. TCRdb reanalysed the 5' RACE reads using MiXCR and keeps one entry per CDR3 protein. The sample carries 400,000 to 600,000 distinct CDR3 sequences, 20% to 25% recorded once. This same sample was also taken into another study, of yellow fever vaccine responses in identical twins.

Sequencing was carried out using CD4+ T cells sorted from blood. The receptor set was obtained from a young woman in good health.

Here the CDR3 reads CASSLAVLNSYNEQFF. The DNA for the CDR3 is TGTGCCAGCAGCTTGGCCGTCTTAAATTCCTACAATGAGCAGTTCTTC. The chain is built from TRBV5-4 and TRBJ2-1; unclear D gene. The V gene's germline CDR1 is SGHNT and CDR2 YYREEE (reference sequence). Trimming pared 0 bases from V and 1 base from J, leaving 11 bases between. The CDR3 spans 16 residues.

This chain links TRBV6-2 or TRBV6-3 with TRBJ2-2; D ambiguous. The V and J ends lost 1 base and 1 base respectively, with 4 bases between them. The germline CDR1 and CDR2 sequences are MNHEY and SVGEGT. The CDR3 has 14 amino acids. CDR3 loop: CASSYWQNTGELFF. The CDR3 DNA reads TGTGCCAGCAGTTACTGGCAGAACACCGGGGAGCTGTTTTTT.

The chain employs TRBV20-1 and TRBJ2-2; unclear D gene. CDR1 is DFQATT, CDR2 SNEGSKA, per germline (reference sequence). The CDR3 is 16 amino acids. V was trimmed by 0 bases and J by 1 base, leaving 12 bases between them. The CDR3 coding sequence is TGCAGTGCTAGAGATCTAGTGGGGATGAACACCGGGGAGCTGTTTTTT. Translating it yields CSARDLVGMNTGELFF.